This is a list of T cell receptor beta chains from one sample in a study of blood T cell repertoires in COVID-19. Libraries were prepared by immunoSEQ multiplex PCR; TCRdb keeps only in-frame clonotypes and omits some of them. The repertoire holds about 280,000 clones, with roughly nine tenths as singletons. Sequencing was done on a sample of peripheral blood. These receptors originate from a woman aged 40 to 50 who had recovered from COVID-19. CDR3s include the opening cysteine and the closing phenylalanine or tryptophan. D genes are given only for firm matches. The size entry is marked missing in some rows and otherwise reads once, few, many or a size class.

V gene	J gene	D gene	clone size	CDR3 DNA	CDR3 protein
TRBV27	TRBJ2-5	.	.	TGTGCCAGCAGTTTATTGCGGGGAAAGGGAGAGACCCAGTACTTC	CASSLLRGKGETQYF
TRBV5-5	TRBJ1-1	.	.	TGTGCCAGCAGCTTCGCAGGCGCGAACACTGAAGCTTTCTTT	CASSFAGANTEAFF
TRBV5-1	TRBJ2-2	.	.	TGCGCCAGCAGCCTGCGGGCCACAGAGGGCACCGGGGAGCTGTTTTTT	CASSLRATEGTGELFF
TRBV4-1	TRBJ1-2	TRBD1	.	TGCGCCAGCAGCCAAGAACCCGGACAGGGTGATGGCTACACCTTC	CASSQEPGQGDGYTF
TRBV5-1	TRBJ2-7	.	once	TGCGCCAGCAGCTTGGCCTTGAGACAGGAGGCCTACGAGCAGTACTTC	CASSLALRQEAYEQYF
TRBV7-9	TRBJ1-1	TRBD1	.	TGTGCCAGCACCAAAGGACAGGGTCGATATGAAGCTTTCTTT	CASTKGQGRYEAFF
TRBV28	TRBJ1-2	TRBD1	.	TGTGCCAGCAGTTTAGTCCCAGGGGGGATTGAGGATGGCTACACCTTC	CASSLVPGGIEDGYTF
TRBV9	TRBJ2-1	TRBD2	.	TGTGCCAGCAGCGGTACCGGGACTAGCGGAAGAAGCTCCTACAATGAGCAGTTCTTC	CASSGTGTSGRSSYNEQFF
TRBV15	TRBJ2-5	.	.	TGTGCCACCAGCAGGAGGGGGGGCGCAGAGACCCAGTACTTC	CATSRRGGAETQYF
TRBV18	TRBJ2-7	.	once	TGTGCCAGCTCACCATACTCGACAGCACCCTACGAGCAGTACTTC	CASSPYSTAPYEQYF
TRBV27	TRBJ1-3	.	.	TGTGCCAGCAGTGGGGGGTATTCTGGAAACACCATATATTTT	CASSGGYSGNTIYF
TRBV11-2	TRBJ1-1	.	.	TGTGCCAGCAGCCATTATCTACGTGGGCCTGAAGCTTTCTTT	CASSHYLRGPEAFF
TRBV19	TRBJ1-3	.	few	TGTGCCAGTAGTCCGCCGCGGGTCCCTGGAAACACCATATATTTT	CASSPPRVPGNTIYF
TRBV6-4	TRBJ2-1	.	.	TGTGCCAGCAGGGCCCCCAACAATGAGCAGTTCTTC	CASRAPNNEQFF
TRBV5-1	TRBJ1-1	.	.	TGCGCCAGCAGCTTGGCCCCTGAGACAGGCACTGAAGCTTTCTTT	CASSLAPETGTEAFF
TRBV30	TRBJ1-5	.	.	TGTGCCTGGAGTGTATCGGGCGGGGGACAGCCCCAGCATTTT	CAWSVSGGGQPQHF
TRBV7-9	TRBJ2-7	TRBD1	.	TGTGCCAGCAGCCGGACAGGGGGCAACGAGCAGTACTTC	CASSRTGGNEQYF
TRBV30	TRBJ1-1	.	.	TGTGCCTGGAGTGTTGCAGGGGCCCAGTGGACTGAAGCTTTCTTT	CAWSVAGAQWTEAFF
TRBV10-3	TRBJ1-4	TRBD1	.	TGTGCCATCAGTGAGTCGGGACAGGGGGCTGAAAAACTGTTTTTT	CAISESGQGAEKLFF
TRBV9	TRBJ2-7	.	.	TGTGCCAGCAGAAGGGACCAGAGGAGGATGGGGAACAGGGTTGACCCCCACGAGCAGTACTTC	CASRRDQRRMGNRVDPHEQYF
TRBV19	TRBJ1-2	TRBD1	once	TGTGCCAGTAGTACCATCCCACTGGGACAGGGGGTATCTAACTATGGCTACACCTTC	CASSTIPLGQGVSNYGYTF
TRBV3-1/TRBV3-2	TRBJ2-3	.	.	TGTGCCAGCAGCCAAGATCGCGGGGTGAGCACAGATACGCAGTATTTT	CASSQDRGVSTDTQYF
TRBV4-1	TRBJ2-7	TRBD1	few	TGCGCCAGCAGCCAAAGGGACAGGGGGCTCGAGCAGTACTTC	CASSQRDRGLEQYF
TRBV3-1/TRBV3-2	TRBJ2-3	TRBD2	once	TGTGCCAGCAGCCAAGGGTTAGCGGGAACTAGCACAGATACGCAGTATTTT	CASSQGLAGTSTDTQYF
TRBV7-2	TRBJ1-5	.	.	TGTGCCAGCAGCTTCGACAGCTACAATCAGCCCCAGCATTTT	CASSFDSYNQPQHF
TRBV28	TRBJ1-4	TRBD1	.	TGTGCCAGCAGTCCTCCAAGACAGGGGGTAAATGAAAAACTGTTTTTT	CASSPPRQGVNEKLFF
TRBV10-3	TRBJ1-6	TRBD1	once	TGTGCCATCAAGGACAGGTTGGATTCACCCCTCCACTTT	CAIKDRLDSPLHF
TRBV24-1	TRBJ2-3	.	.	TGTGCCACCAGTGATTTGAACGAGATTCATACGCAGTATTTT	CATSDLNEIHTQYF
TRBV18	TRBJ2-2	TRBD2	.	TGTGCCAGCTCCCAAGGACTAGCGGGAGGGCCGTACACCGGGGAGCTGTTTTTT	CASSQGLAGGPYTGELFF
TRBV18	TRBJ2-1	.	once	TGTGCCAGCTCAGACTCTTCCTACAATGAGCAGTTCTTC	CASSDSSYNEQFF
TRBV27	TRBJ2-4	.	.	TGTGCCAGCAGACGACAGGCCGGGCTGGAAAACATTCAGTACTTC	CASRRQAGLENIQYF
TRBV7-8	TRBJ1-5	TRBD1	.	TGTGCCAGCAGCCCAGCAGGGGGAAGCTCTCTCGATCAGCCCCAGCATTTT	CASSPAGGSSLDQPQHF
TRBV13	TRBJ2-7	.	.	TGTGCCAGCAGCTTAGGCCGTGTGGGTATCGGGTCGGACTACGAGCAGTACTTC	CASSLGRVGIGSDYEQYF
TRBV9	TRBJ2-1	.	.	TGTGCCAGCAGCGTCAGCGGCTCCTACAATGAGCAGTTCTTC	CASSVSGSYNEQFF
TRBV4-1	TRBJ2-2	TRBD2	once	TGCGCCAGCAGCCAAGATCGGGGGGGCAGCGGGGAGCTGTTTTTT	CASSQDRGGSGELFF
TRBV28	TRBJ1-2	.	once	TGTGCCAGCAGCTACGAGGGAGCTAACTATGGCTACACCTTC	CASSYEGANYGYTF
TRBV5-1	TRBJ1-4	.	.	TGCGCCAGCAGCCCTGGACAGTGGGATGAAAAACTGTTTTTT	CASSPGQWDEKLFF
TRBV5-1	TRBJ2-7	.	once	TGCGCCAGCAGCTTGGCCGCGCAGGCCCCCGGCTACGAGCAGTACTTC	CASSLAAQAPGYEQYF
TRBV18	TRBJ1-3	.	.	TGTGCCAGCTCACCTTCCCTGACGCAGGGGAGAAACACCATATATTTT	CASSPSLTQGRNTIYF
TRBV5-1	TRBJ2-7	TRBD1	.	TGCGCCAGCAGCTTGGCCTCGGACAGGGGAAGGGGCGGGAGTAGAAGGTACTACGAGCAGTACTTC	CASSLASDRGRGGSRRYYEQYF
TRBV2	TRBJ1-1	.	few	TGTGCCAGAACAGGGCGCACTGAAGCTTTCTTT	CARTGRTEAFF
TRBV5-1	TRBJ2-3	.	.	TGCGCCAGCAGCTTTAGTAGCGGTAGCACAGATACGCAGTATTTT	CASSFSSGSTDTQYF
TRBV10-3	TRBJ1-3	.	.	TGTGCCATCAGTGAGGGGACAAACTCTGGAAACACCATATATTTT	CAISEGTNSGNTIYF
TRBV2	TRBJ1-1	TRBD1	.	TGTGCCAGCAGGAGGGACAGGGGTAACACTGAAGCTTTCTTT	CASRRDRGNTEAFF
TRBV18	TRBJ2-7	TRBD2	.	TGTGCCAGCTCACCCGGCGGGCCTAGCGGGAACGAGCAGTACTTC	CASSPGGPSGNEQYF